This T cell receptor (beta chain) was recorded in a study of blood T cell repertoires in COVID-19 (dated by TCRdb to the early 2020s). Turning to the overall study: The collaborator samples originated in the United States, Italy and Spain and spanned the acute and convalescent phases of COVID-19. A de-identified subject ID, COVID-19 status, age in years and sex were almost always included in the sample metadata. A freely available public database, intended as a resource for researchers studying the immune response to SARS-CoV-2, is where the repertoires were released. The dataset comprised deeply sampled blood TCRbeta repertoires from subjects exposed to, actively infected with, or recovered from COVID-19. Where HLA class I and class II types were available, the types were taken from metadata supplied by the sample provider, not from assay-based typing. The material from the prospective study consisted of cDNA or gDNA derived from T cells, B-cell-depleted T cells, or PBMCs. Samples were obtained from the ongoing ImmuneRACE study (first 160 participants) and from 1,200 or so subjects provided by 6 global collaborators.

In Seattle, one collaborating source enrolled patients while the infection was active and tracked those patients longitudinally over the course of disease. Each collaborating institution followed its own protocols to collect whole blood in K2EDTA tubes. For TCRbeta analysis, collaborator samples were shipped as frozen whole blood, as isolated PBMCs, or as DNA extracted from either sample type. TCRbeta CDR3 regions were amplified from genomic DNA by means of the immunoSEQ Assay, a bias-controlled multiplex PCR. On the authors' methods: The number of nucleated cells in each sample was estimated from the amplification of reference gene primers within the assay. To quantify the absolute abundance of each unique TCRbeta CDR3 rearrangement, sequence reads were collapsed and filtered. For each sample, productive Simpson clonality was calculated as the square root of Simpson's diversity index across productive rearrangements. TCRdb provides this immuneACCESS table in a form limited to in-frame rearrangements. Some clones are lacking; in checked studies, under half of them reflect an unresolved V gene, and why the rest are absent is not known. V and J calls and clone size are copied from that table; D and trimming were computed from the DNA. In this sample the table shows 250,000 to 300,000 clones, almost 90% of which occur a single time. The ten largest account for approximately 11% of the sample.

As for this clone: Its specific antigen is unknown. The sample holds no much larger clone one base away, and base qualities are not on file.

Findings and caveats that apply to the study as a whole: How much clinical and demographic metadata was included differed by source and by participant, and the metadata was provided uncurated.

The source is a woman in her 30s with COVID-19, enrolled during active disease. The sequencing input was peripheral blood.

The CDR3: CASSLRRGGMTDTQYF. The DNA sequence is given as TGCGCCAGCAGCTTGCGACGGGGCGGGATGACAGATACGCAGTATTTT. Here the chain combines TRBV5-1 and TRBJ2-3, with TRBD2 perhaps the D gene, on 6 matching bases. The V end loses 1 base and the J end loses 3 bases, and a stretch of 15 bases separates them. As encoded in the germline V gene, CDR1 is SGHRS while CDR2 is YFSETQ. Inclusive of the bounding cysteine and phenylalanine, the CDR3 is 16 residues long. The kept DNA is CDR3 alone, 48 bases in frame from the first base.